Following are 24 T cell receptor beta chains from one sample sequenced in a study of blood T cell repertoires in COVID-19. Assay: immunoSEQ multiplex PCR; the TCRdb copy retains only in-frame clones and omits some. The table has tens of thousands of clones, 75% to 85% seen once. Sequencing input: peripheral blood. These receptors were taken from a man between 65 and 80 years old who had recovered from COVID-19.

The CDR3 region has the DNA TGCGCCAGCAGCTTGGCACAGGGGGCACATTTTTCCTACGAGCAGTACTTC. It yields the protein CASSLAQGAHFSYEQYF. V gene TRBV5-1 combines with J gene TRBJ2-7; 9 bases agree with TRBD1. With 0 bases clipped from V and 1 base from J, the junction kept 8 bases outside the gene matches. This CDR3 spans 17 amino acids. Looked up from germline, CDR1 is SGHRS and CDR2 is YFSETQ.

J is TRBJ2-5 and V is TRBV2, with TRBD2 identical over 13 bases. This CDR3 has 17 amino acids. Germline lookup yields CDR1 SNHLY and CDR2 FYNNEI. J lost 1 base, V lost 7 bases, and 9 bases had no gene match. The CDR3 sequence: CASTLGGLAGVQETQYF. CDR3 nucleotide sequence: TGTGCCAGCACCTTAGGTGGACTAGCGGGAGTCCAAGAGACCCAGTACTTC. Variable domain in full (rest from reference TRBV2 and TRBJ2-5): EPEVTQTPSHQVTQMGQEVILRCVPISNHLYFYWYRQILGQKVEFLVSFYNNEISEKSEIFDDQFSVERPDGSNFTLKIRSTKLEDSAMYFCASTLGGLAGVQETQYFGPGTRLLVL.

The rearrangement links TRBV19 to TRBJ1-1, with a weak D call TRBD1 (5 bases). V was pared by 2 bases and J by 7 bases, with 17 bases between. Germline V gives CDR1 LNHDA, CDR2 SQIVND (reference sequence). CDR3 size: 15 residues. The CDR3 DNA reads TGTGCCAGTAGTATAATAAGTGGGGCTCGTGGTGAAGCTTTCTTT. Protein: CASSIISGARGEAFF.

The V call is TRBV9, the J call TRBJ2-5, with a tentative D call TRBD1 (6 bases). The CDR3 is 13 residues long. Germline CDR1 is SGDLS and CDR2 is YYNGEE. V was pared by 5 bases and J by 5 bases, with 13 bases between. In DNA, the CDR3 is TGTGCCAGCAGTTTCCAGGGGAAGGAGACCCAGTACTTC. Its translation: CASSFQGKETQYF.

V is TRBV2 and J is TRBJ2-3; D is undetermined. V shed 8 bases and J shed 2 bases, with 8 bases lying between them. The CDR3 contains 12 residues. Germline CDR1 and CDR2: SNHLY and FYNNEI. DNA of the CDR3: TGTGCCAGCCAGAAGAACACAGATACGCAGTATTTT. This translates into CASQKNTDTQYF.

V and J are TRBV7-2 and TRBJ2-5; 9 bases align to TRBD2. CDR1 and CDR2 (germline): SGHTA, FQGNSA. V trimming: 5 bases; J trimming: 2 bases; junction bases outside the gene matches: 12. The CDR3 runs to 17 residues. The CDR3 here is CASSTQIAGVGQETQYF. The CDR3 DNA reads as TGTGCCAGCAGCACGCAGATAGCGGGAGTCGGGCAAGAGACCCAGTACTTC.

The chain carries TRBV27 and TRBJ1-1, with 7 bases fitting TRBD1. CDR1 and CDR2 (germline): MNHEY, SMNVEV (reference sequence). The CDR3 covers 15 residues. Trimming took 4 bases from V and 0 from J; bases not matched to a gene: 5. CDR3 residues: CASSSYRGLNTEAFF. The DNA for the CDR3 is TGTGCCAGCAGTTCTTACAGGGGTCTGAACACTGAAGCTTTCTTT.

The J gene is TRBJ1-2, the V gene TRBV19; 9 bases line up with TRBD1. CDR3 length equals 15 residues. The V gene's germline CDR1 is LNHDA and CDR2 SQIVND (reference sequence). The V and J ends lost 5 bases and 7 bases, in that order; junction bases with no gene match: 11. CDR3 protein: CASSGIRTGDGGYTF. CDR3 coding DNA: TGTGCCAGTAGTGGAATCCGGACAGGGGATGGTGGCTACACCTTC.

This clone occurred a few times. The gene calls are TRBV20-1 and TRBJ1-2, with unresolved D. The CDR3 is made up of 10 amino acids. The germline V and J ends were trimmed by 4 bases and 8 bases, with 8 bases remaining between them. CDR1 and CDR2 from the germline V gene are DFQATT and SNEGSKA (reference sequence). CDR3 residues: CSATPSGYTF. CDR3 DNA: TGCAGTGCTACCCCTAGCGGCTACACCTTC.

The chain has TRBV27 and TRBJ1-2; D unclear. CDR3 length: 15 residues. CDR1 and CDR2 (germline): MNHEY, SMNVEV (reference sequence). Deletions cut 0 bases from V and 4 bases from J, with 12 bases between. This CDR3 reads CASSLSPSLSYGYTF. CDR3 nucleotide sequence: TGTGCCAGCAGTTTATCCCCGAGTTTATCCTATGGCTACACCTTC.

The chain has TRBV28 and TRBJ1-5, with D perhaps TRBD1 (5 bases). Trimming removed 5 bases from V and 5 bases from J, with 16 bases in between. The CDR3 loop spans 15 amino acids. Germline V gene lookup returns CDR1 MDHEN and CDR2 SYDVKM. As DNA, the CDR3 is TGTGCCAGCAGTATAAGGACAAGAGGCTATCAGCCCCAGCATTTT. Translating gives CASSIRTRGYQPQHF.

The CDR3 DNA follows: TGTGCCAGCAGCTCCCAGGTCCAAGAGACCCAGTACTTC. It translates to CASSSQVQETQYF. The chain combines TRBV7-3 with TRBJ2-5; D is unresolved. V gave up 4 bases and J gave up 1 base, with 7 bases separating them. The CDR3 has 13 residues. Germline CDR1 reads SGHTA; CDR2 reads FQGTGA.

The V call is TRBV5-1, the J call TRBJ2-1, with D tentatively TRBD2 (5 bases). V was cut by 4 bases and J by 3 bases, with 17 bases left in between. This CDR3 comprises 16 residues. Germline V CDR1 and CDR2: SGHRS, YFSETQ. The CDR3 loop reads CASSPGFTRVYNEQFF. In DNA form, the CDR3 reads TGCGCCAGCAGCCCCGGTTTTACTAGGGTCTACAATGAGCAGTTCTTC.

The chain is built from TRBV28 and TRBJ2-3; no clear D gene. Trimming took 1 base from V and 4 from J, leaving 6 bases between them. The germline CDR1 and CDR2 sequences are MDHEN and SYDVKM. The CDR3 is 13 residues long. The CDR3 reads CASSLSGPDTQYF. The CDR3 nucleotides are TGTGCCAGCAGTTTATCTGGCCCAGATACGCAGTATTTT.

This chain links TRBV28 with TRBJ2-7, with 13 bases fitting TRBD2. V lost 4 bases and J lost 1; bases outside the gene matches: 7. The germline CDR1 and CDR2 sequences are MDHEN and SYDVKM. This CDR3 region has 17 residues. The CDR3 spells CASSSYGLAGASYEQYF. Here the CDR3 DNA reads TGTGCCAGCAGTTCCTATGGACTAGCGGGAGCTTCCTACGAGCAGTACTTC. The whole variable domain, remainder taken from reference TRBV28 and TRBJ2-7, is DVKVTQSSRYLVKRTGEKVFLECVQDMDHENMFWYRQDPGLGLRLIYFSYDVKMKEKGDIPEGYSVSREKKERFSLILESASTNQTSMYLCASSSYGLAGASYEQYFGPGTRLTVT.

The CDR3 region has the DNA TGTGCCAGCAGCTTAGTTGCGGGGGCAAGCTCCTACAATGAGCAGTTCTTC. It specifies CASSLVAGASSYNEQFF. The chain couples TRBV11-3 to TRBJ2-1; weak D call: TRBD2 (7 bases). V was trimmed by 1 base and J by 0 bases, leaving 13 bases between them. CDR1 is SGHNT and CDR2 is YENEEA in the germline V gene. The CDR3 has 17 amino acids. The complete variable domain, with remaining parts taken from reference TRBV11-3 and TRBJ2-1, reads EAGVVQSPRYKIIEKKQPVAFWCNPISGHNTLYWYLQNLGQGPELLIRYENEEAVDDSQLPKDRFSAERLKGVDSTLKIQPAELGDSAVYLCASSLVAGASSYNEQFFGPGTRLTVL.

This sequence joins TRBV27 and TRBJ2-3; the match to TRBD2 covers 14 bases. Per the germline V gene, CDR1 is MNHEY and CDR2 is SMNVEV (reference sequence). The CDR3 extends over 15 amino acids. After removal of 4 bases from V and 8 bases from J, the junction contained 5 bases not matched to a gene. The chain's CDR3 is CASSSPGLAGVTQYF. The DNA of the CDR3 is TGTGCCAGCAGTTCCCCGGGACTAGCGGGAGTTACGCAGTATTTT.

This chain joins TRBV2 and TRBJ1-1; D is ambiguous. V was pared by 6 bases and J by 1 base, with 12 bases between. The CDR3 runs to 14 residues. From germline, CDR1 is SNHLY and CDR2 FYNNEI. DNA for the CDR3: TGTGCCAGCAGGATTGGAGCTTCGAACACTGAAGCTTTCTTT. This sequence encodes CASRIGASNTEAFF.

The CDR3 region has the DNA TGTGCCAGCTCGGGCTCTGGAAACACCATATATTTT. Translation: CASSGSGNTIYF. The rearrangement links TRBV6-5 to TRBJ1-3; D ambiguous. The CDR3 runs 12 residues. Per germline, CDR1 MNHEY and CDR2 SVGAGI. Trimming removed 8 bases from V and 0 bases from J, with 5 bases in between.

The rearrangement joins TRBV19 to TRBJ2-2; 9 bases line up with TRBD1. Germline assignment: CDR1 LNHDA and CDR2 SQIVND (reference sequence). This CDR3 is built from 16 residues. J was trimmed by 4 bases and V by 3 bases; bases with no gene match: 6. The chain's CDR3 is CASSIGTGSGTGELFF. Written as DNA, the CDR3 is TGTGCCAGTAGTATTGGGACAGGGTCTGGCACCGGGGAGCTGTTTTTT.

The count of this clone is one. The CDR3 coding sequence is TGCGCCAGCAGCCAAGGGCCAGGGGCCCTAAATGAAAAACTGTTTTTT. This translates into CASSQGPGALNEKLFF. The chain couples TRBV4-3 to TRBJ1-4, with a tentative D call TRBD1 (6 bases). The CDR3 spans 16 residues. V lost 1 base and J 5 bases, leaving 14 bases between the germline ends. Germline CDR1 and CDR2: LGHNA and YSLEER.

In this sample, this clone turned up a few times. The chain is built from TRBV18 and TRBJ1-1; D remains ambiguous. The CDR3 spans 16 residues. Germline lookup yields CDR1 KGHSH and CDR2 LQKENI. V was cut by 3 bases and J by 5 bases, with 19 bases left in between. The CDR3 bases are TGTGCCAGCTCACCTGTTGACGCGGGCTTAGGGACTGAAGCTTTCTTT. Its protein is CASSPVDAGLGTEAFF.

The chain links TRBV24-1 to TRBJ1-2; 9 bases fit TRBD1. The CDR3 sequence is 16 residues long. CDR1 is KGHDR, CDR2 SFDVKD, per germline. J was trimmed by 4 bases and V by 3 bases; bases with no gene match: 8. The CDR3 coding sequence is TGTGCCACCAGTGATCCTAACTTGACAGGGGGCTATGGCTACACCTTC. It encodes CATSDPNLTGGYGYTF.

The CDR3 nucleotides are TGTGCCAGCAGCTTCCGGACTCGCAGACCCTACGAGCAGTACTTC. It is translated as CASSFRTRRPYEQYF. The chain couples TRBV7-2 to TRBJ2-7; possibly TRBD2 for D (5 bases). V lost 3 bases and J lost 2, with 14 bases in between. This CDR3 is built from 15 residues. Germline V gives CDR1 SGHTA, CDR2 FQGNSA.